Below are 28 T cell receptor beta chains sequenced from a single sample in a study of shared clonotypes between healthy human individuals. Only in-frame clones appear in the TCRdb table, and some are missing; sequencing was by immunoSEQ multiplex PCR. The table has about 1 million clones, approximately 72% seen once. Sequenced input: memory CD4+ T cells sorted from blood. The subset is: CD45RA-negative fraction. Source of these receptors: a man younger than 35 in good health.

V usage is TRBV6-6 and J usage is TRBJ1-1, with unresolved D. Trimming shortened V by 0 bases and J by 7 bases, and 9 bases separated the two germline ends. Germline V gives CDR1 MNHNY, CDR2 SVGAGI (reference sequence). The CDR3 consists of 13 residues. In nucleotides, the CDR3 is TGTGCCAGCAGTTACTCGTCGACCAGTGAAGCTTTCTTT. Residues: CASSYSSTSEAFF.

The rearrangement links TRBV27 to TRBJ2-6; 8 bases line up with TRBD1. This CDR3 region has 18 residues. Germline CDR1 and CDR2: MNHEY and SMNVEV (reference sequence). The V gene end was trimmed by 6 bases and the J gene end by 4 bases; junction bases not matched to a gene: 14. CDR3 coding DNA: TGTGCCAGCAGATCCGGGACAGGTTCTTGGTCCGGGGCCAACGTCCTGACTTTC. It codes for CASRSGTGSWSGANVLTF.

The CDR3 bases are TGTGCCTGGAGGGTTTCAGGGAGTGCGAACACCGGGGAGCTGTTTTTT. This encodes CAWRVSGSANTGELFF. The J gene is TRBJ2-2, the V gene TRBV30, with D perhaps being TRBD1 or TRBD2 (5 bases each). Germline CDR1 and CDR2: GTSNPN and SVGIG (reference sequence). The CDR3 is 16 amino acids. The ends were cut back, 3 bases at V and 0 bases at J, with 14 bases in the middle. The full variable domain, rest sourced from reference TRBV30 and TRBJ2-2, is SQTIHQWPATLVQPVGSPLSLECTVEGTSNPNLYWYRQAAGRGLQLLFYSVGIGQISSEVPQNLSASRPQDRQFILSSKKLLLSDSGFYLCAWRVSGSANTGELFFGEGSRLTVL.

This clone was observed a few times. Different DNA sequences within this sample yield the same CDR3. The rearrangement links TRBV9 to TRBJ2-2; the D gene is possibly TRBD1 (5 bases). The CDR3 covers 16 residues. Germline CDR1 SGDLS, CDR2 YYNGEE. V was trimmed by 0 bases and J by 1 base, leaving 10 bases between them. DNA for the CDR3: TGTGCCAGCAGCGTAGGAAGGGGCGGGAACACCGGGGAGCTGTTTTTT. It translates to CASSVGRGGNTGELFF.

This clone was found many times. The DNA of the CDR3 is TGTGCCAGCAGTGCGTCTAGCGGGAGGGCCCCCGATGAGCAGTTCTTC. Protein: CASSASSGRAPDEQFF. The chain joins TRBV6-1 to TRBJ2-1; 12 bases are a match to TRBD2. Per germline, CDR1 MNHNS and CDR2 SASEGT. With V trimmed by 4 bases and J by 8 bases, 9 bases remained unmatched. The CDR3 has 16 amino acids.

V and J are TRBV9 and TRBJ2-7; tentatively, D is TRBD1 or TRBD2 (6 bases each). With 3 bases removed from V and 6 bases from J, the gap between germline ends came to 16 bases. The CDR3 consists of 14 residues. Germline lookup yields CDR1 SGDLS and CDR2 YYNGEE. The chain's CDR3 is CASSAVGGKGEQYF. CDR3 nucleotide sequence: TGTGCCAGCAGCGCCGTAGGGGGGAAGGGCGAGCAGTACTTC.

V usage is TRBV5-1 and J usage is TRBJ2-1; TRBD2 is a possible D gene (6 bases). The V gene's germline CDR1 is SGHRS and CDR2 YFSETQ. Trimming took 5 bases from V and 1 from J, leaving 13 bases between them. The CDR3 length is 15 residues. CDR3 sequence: CASSRLAESYNEQFF. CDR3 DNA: TGCGCCAGCAGTAGGTTAGCGGAGTCCTACAATGAGCAGTTCTTC.

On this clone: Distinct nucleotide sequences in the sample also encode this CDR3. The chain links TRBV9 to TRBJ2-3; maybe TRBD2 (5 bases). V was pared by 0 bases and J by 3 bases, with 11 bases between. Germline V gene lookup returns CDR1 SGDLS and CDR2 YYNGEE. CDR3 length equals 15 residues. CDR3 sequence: CASSVGGRGTDTQYF. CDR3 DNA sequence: TGTGCCAGCAGCGTAGGAGGGAGAGGGACAGATACGCAGTATTTT.

The CDR3 DNA follows: TGTGCCAGCAGCTCCCCGGAGGGTGGCACAGATACGCAGTATTTT. It translates to CASSSPEGGTDTQYF. This sequence joins TRBV7-3 and TRBJ2-3, with D possibly being TRBD2 (6 bases). The CDR3 has 15 residues. Germline lookup yields CDR1 SGHTA and CDR2 FQGTGA. Trimming removed 4 bases at V and 1 base at J, with 12 bases between. The full variable domain, completed using reference TRBV7-3 and TRBJ2-3, is GAGVSQTPSNKVTEKGKYVELRCDPISGHTALYWYRQSLGQGPEFLIYFQGTGAADDSGLPNDRFFAVRPEGSVSTLKIQRTERGDSAVYLCASSSPEGGTDTQYFGPGTRLTVL.

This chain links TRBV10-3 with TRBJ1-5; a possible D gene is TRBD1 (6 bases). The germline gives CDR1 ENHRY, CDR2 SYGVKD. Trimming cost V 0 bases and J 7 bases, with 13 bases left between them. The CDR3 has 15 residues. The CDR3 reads CAISESQGIGQPQHF. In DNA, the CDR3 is TGTGCCATCAGTGAGTCACAGGGTATCGGCCAGCCCCAGCATTTT.

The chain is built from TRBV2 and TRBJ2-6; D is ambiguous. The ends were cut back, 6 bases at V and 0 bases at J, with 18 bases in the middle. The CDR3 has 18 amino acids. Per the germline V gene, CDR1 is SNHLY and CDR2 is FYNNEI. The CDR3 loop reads CASRLSRDGISGANVLTF. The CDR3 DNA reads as TGTGCCAGCAGATTAAGTAGGGATGGAATCTCTGGGGCCAACGTCCTGACTTTC.

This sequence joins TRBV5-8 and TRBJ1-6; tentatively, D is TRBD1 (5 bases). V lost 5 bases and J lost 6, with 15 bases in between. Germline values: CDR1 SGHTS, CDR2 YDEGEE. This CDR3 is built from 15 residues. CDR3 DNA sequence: TGTGCCAGCAGGAATCGGGACGGACCTAATTCACCCCTCCACTTT. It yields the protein CASRNRDGPNSPLHF.

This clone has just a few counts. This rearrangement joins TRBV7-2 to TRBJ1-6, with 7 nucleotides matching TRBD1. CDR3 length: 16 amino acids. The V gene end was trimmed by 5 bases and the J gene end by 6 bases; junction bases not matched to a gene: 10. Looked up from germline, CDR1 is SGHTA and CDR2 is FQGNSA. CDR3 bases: TGTGCCAGCAGCCAAGAGAGGGACAGAACTAATTCACCCCTCCACTTT. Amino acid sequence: CASSQERDRTNSPLHF.

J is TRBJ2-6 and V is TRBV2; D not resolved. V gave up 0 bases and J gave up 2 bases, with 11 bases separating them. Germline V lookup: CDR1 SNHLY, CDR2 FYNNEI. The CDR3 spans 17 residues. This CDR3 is CASSEALGSTGANVLTF. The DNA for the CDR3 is TGTGCCAGCAGTGAAGCGTTAGGGTCTACTGGGGCCAACGTCCTGACTTTC.

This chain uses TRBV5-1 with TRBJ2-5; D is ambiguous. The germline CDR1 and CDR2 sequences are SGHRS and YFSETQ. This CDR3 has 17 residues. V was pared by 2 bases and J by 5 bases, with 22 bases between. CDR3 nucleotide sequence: TGCGCCAGCAGCTTATCCACCGGGTCCCTAGTTCAGGAGACCCAGTACTTC. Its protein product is CASSLSTGSLVQETQYF. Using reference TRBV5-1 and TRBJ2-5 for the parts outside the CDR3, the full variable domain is KAGVTQTPRYLIKTRGQQVTLSCSPISGHRSVSWYQQTPGQGLQFLFEYFSETQRNKGNFPGRFSGRQFSNSRSEMNVSTLELGDSALYLCASSLSTGSLVQETQYFGPGTRLLVL.

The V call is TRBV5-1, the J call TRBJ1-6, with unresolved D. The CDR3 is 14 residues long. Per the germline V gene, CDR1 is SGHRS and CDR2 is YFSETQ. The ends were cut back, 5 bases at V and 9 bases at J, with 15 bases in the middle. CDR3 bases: TGCGCCAGCAGTTTATCTCCCTTTGGTTCACCCCTCCACTTT. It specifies CASSLSPFGSPLHF.

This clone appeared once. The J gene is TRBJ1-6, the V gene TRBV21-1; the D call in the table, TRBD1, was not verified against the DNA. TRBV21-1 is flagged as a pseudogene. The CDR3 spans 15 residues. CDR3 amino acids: CASSKEGQGNSPLHF. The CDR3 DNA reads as TGTGCCAGCAGCAAAGAAGGACAGGGCAATTCACCCCTCCACTTT.

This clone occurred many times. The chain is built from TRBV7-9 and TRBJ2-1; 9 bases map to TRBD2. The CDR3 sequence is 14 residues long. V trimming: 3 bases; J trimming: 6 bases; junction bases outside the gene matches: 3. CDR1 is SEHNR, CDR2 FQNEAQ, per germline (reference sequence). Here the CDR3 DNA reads TGTGCCAGCAGCTTGCGGGAGGGCCCCAATGAGCAGTTCTTC. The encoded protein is CASSLREGPNEQFF.

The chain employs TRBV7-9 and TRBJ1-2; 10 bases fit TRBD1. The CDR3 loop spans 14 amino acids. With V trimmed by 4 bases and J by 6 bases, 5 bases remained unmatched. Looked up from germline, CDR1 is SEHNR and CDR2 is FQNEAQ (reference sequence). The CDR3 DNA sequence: TGTGCCAGCAGCTCGATAGGGACAGGGGATGGCTACACCTTC. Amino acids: CASSSIGTGDGYTF.

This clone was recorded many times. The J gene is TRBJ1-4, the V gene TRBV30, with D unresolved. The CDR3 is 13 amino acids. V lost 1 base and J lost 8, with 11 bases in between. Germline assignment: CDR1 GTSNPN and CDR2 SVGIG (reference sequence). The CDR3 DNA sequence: TGTGCCTGGAGTGAGAGAAGTGGCGAAAAACTGTTTTTT. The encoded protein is CAWSERSGEKLFF.

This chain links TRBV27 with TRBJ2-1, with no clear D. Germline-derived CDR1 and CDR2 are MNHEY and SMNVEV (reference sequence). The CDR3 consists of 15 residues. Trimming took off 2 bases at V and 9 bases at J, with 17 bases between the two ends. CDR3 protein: CASSLTPQRSSEQFF. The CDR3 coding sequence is TGTGCCAGCAGTTTAACGCCTCAGAGATCCAGTGAGCAGTTCTTC.

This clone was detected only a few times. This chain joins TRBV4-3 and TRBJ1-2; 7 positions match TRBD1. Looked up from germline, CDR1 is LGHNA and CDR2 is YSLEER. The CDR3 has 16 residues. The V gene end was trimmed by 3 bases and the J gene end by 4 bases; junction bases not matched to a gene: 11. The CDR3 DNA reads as TGCGCCAGCAGCCACGACAGGGCGTCTTTGGGCTATGGCTACACCTTC. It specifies CASSHDRASLGYGYTF.

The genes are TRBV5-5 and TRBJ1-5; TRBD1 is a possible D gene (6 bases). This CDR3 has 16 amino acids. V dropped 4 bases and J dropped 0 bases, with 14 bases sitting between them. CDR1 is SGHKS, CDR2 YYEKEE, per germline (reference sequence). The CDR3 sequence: CASSTWTDRSNQPQHF. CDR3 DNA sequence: TGTGCCAGCAGCACCTGGACAGACCGTAGCAATCAGCCCCAGCATTTT.

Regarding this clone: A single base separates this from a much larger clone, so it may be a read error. In nucleotides, the CDR3 is TGTGCCAGCAGCCGGGACTTTAGCAATCAGCCCCAGCATTTT. It specifies CASSRDFSNQPQHF. This chain joins TRBV7-8 and TRBJ1-5; the D gene is possibly TRBD1 (5 bases). The CDR3 consists of 14 residues. Germline V gene data show CDR1 as SGHVS and CDR2 as FQNEAQ. The germline V and J ends were trimmed by 5 bases and 0 bases, with 8 bases remaining between them.

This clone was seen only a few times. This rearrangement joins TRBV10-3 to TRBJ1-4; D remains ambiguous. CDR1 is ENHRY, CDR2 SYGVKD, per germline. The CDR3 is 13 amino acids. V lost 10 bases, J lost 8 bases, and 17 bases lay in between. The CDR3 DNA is TGTGCCACGGGTGGCTCCATGCGGGAAAAACTGTTTTTT. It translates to CATGGSMREKLFF.

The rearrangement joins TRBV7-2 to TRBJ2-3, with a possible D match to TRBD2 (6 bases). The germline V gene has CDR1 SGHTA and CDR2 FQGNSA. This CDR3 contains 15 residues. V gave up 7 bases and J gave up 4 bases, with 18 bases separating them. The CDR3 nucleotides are TGTGCCAGCACCCTTGGGGGAGGATTTCCAGATACGCAGTATTTT. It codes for CASTLGGGFPDTQYF.

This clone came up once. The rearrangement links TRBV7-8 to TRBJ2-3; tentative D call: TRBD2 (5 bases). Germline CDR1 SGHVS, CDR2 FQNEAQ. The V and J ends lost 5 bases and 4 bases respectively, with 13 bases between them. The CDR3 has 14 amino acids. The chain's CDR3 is CASSEGLGPDTQYF. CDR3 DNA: TGTGCCAGCAGCGAGGGCCTTGGGCCAGATACGCAGTATTTT.

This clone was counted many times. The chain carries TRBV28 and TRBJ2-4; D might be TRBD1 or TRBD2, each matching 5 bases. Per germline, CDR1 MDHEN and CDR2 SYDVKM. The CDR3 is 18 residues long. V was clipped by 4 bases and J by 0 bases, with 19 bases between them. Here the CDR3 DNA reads TGTGCCAGCAGTTCCCCTAGTGGGTCGGGGCTAGCCAAAAACATTCAGTACTTC. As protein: CASSSPSGSGLAKNIQYF.